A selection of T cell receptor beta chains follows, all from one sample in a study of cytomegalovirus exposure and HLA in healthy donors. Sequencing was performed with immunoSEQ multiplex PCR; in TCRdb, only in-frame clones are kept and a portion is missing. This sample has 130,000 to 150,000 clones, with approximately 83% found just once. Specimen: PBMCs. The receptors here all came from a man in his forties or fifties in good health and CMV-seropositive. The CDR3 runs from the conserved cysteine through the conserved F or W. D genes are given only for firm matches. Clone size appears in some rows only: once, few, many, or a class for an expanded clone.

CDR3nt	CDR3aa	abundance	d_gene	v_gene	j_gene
TGTGCCAGCAGCCCCCGGACAGGGGGCCACGAGCAGTACTTC	CASSPRTGGHEQYF	many	TRBD1	TRBV6-6	TRBJ2-7
TGTGCCAGCAGCGCTCAGGGGGCTCATGGCTACACCTTC	CASSAQGAHGYTF	-	TRBD1	TRBV9	TRBJ1-2
TGTGCCACCAGCAGAGATTTACCCCAGAACTCCTACGAGCAGTACTTC	CATSRDLPQNSYEQYF	-	-	TRBV15	TRBJ2-7
TGTGCCAGCAGCCTCACCGGAGGGGACGGGTCGCAGTATTTT	CASSLTGGDGSQYF	-	-	TRBV7-8	TRBJ2-3
TGCAGCGTTATGGACAGATACAATGAGCAGTTCTTC	CSVMDRYNEQFF	few	-	TRBV29-1	TRBJ2-1
TGTTCCAGCAGCTACGGGGACACCTACGAGCAGTACTTC	CSSSYGDTYEQYF	-	-	TRBV7-9	TRBJ2-7
TGTGCCAGCAGCTTCGCGGGCGGGGGGAACACTGAAGCTTTCTTT	CASSFAGGGNTEAFF	-	-	TRBV11-2	TRBJ1-1
TGCGCCAGCAGTGAAAACAGGGGCGGCATTCAGTACTTC	CASSENRGGIQYF	few	TRBD1	TRBV10-1	TRBJ2-4
TGTGCCAGCAGCCATTCGACAGGGGGGGAGACCCAGTACTTC	CASSHSTGGETQYF	-	TRBD1	TRBV11-2	TRBJ2-5
TGTGCCAGCAGCGATGACAGTCGCTATGGCTACACCTTC	CASSDDSRYGYTF	-	-	TRBV5-4	TRBJ1-2
TGCACCAGCAGCGGGACTAGCGGAAGTTACAATGAGCAGTTCTTC	CTSSGTSGSYNEQFF	few	-	TRBV1	TRBJ2-1
TGCGCCAGCAGCTTGTGGGCAGCCGACACCGGGGAGCTGTTTTTT	CASSLWAADTGELFF	-	-	TRBV5-1	TRBJ2-2
TGTGCCAGCAGGATCAGGGGGCTCGATGAAAAACTGTTTTTT	CASRIRGLDEKLFF	few	TRBD1	TRBV6-6	TRBJ1-4
TGTGCCAGCAGCGGACAGTTAACGTATGGCTACACCTTC	CASSGQLTYGYTF	-	-	TRBV6-5	TRBJ1-2
TGTGCCAGCAGTTACTCCGCAGGGTACAATGAGCAGTTCTTC	CASSYSAGYNEQFF	-	-	TRBV6-5	TRBJ2-1
TGTGCCAGCAGCTTGTCAGGGGATCCAGATACGCAGTATTTT	CASSLSGDPDTQYF	-	-	TRBV5-6	TRBJ2-3
TGTGCCAGCAGCCCATTCACTGGAAACACCATATATTTT	CASSPFTGNTIYF	-	-	TRBV28	TRBJ1-3
TGCGCCAGCAGCCTGGGACAGGGGGTAGACACCATATATTTT	CASSLGQGVDTIYF	-	TRBD1	TRBV4-1	TRBJ1-3
TGTGCCAGCAGCTTAGCTAGCGGATCCACAGATACGCAGTATTTT	CASSLASGSTDTQYF	once	-	TRBV7-8	TRBJ2-3
TGTGCCAGCAGCCACCGAGTCCAAAAGCAGTTCTTC	CASSHRVQKQFF	-	-	TRBV14	TRBJ2-1
TGCGCCAGCAGCCAAGCCAGGGCCAAGCTTACTACAGATACGCAGTATTTT	CASSQARAKLTTDTQYF	-	-	TRBV4-1	TRBJ2-3
TGTGCCAGCAGCTTAGGACTAGCGGGGGCAGAGACCCAGTACTTC	CASSLGLAGAETQYF	-	TRBD2	TRBV13	TRBJ2-5
TGTGCCAGCAGTGAACCCGGGACAGGTCGGGAAAAACTGTTTTTT	CASSEPGTGREKLFF	once	TRBD1	TRBV25-1	TRBJ1-4
TGTGCCAGCAGCGTAGAATCTCACAGCTTGAACACTGAAGCTTTCTTT	CASSVESHSLNTEAFF	-	-	TRBV9	TRBJ1-1
TGTGCCAGCAGCTTGGGTGCAGCGACTACCCTATCGAACACCGGGGAGCTGTTTTTT	CASSLGAATTLSNTGELFF	-	-	TRBV5-6	TRBJ2-2
TGTGCCAGCAGAACGGACAGGGGCCGGAATCAGCCCCAGCATTTT	CASRTDRGRNQPQHF	-	TRBD1	TRBV6-6	TRBJ1-5
TGTGCCAGCAGTCCACAGGGGAAGGACACTGAAGCTTTCTTT	CASSPQGKDTEAFF	-	TRBD1	TRBV7-7	TRBJ1-1
TGTGCCAGCAGCTTGGCCAGCGGGGGCGGCAATGAGCAGTTCTTC	CASSLASGGGNEQFF	-	TRBD2	TRBV5-4	TRBJ2-1
TGTGCCAGCAGCTTATCGGGGGACCGCTCCTACGAGCAGTACTTC	CASSLSGDRSYEQYF	-	-	TRBV11-3	TRBJ2-7
TGTGCCAGCAGTGTCGAGCGGGGGGACTCCTACGAGCAGTACTTC	CASSVERGDSYEQYF	-	TRBD2	TRBV27	TRBJ2-7
TGCGCCAGCAGACATGGACAGAGCTATGGCTACACCTTC	CASRHGQSYGYTF	-	-	TRBV5-1	TRBJ1-2
TGTGCCAGCTCACCCCCAGGGGGAGGCAATCAGCCCCAGCATTTT	CASSPPGGGNQPQHF	-	TRBD1	TRBV18	TRBJ1-5